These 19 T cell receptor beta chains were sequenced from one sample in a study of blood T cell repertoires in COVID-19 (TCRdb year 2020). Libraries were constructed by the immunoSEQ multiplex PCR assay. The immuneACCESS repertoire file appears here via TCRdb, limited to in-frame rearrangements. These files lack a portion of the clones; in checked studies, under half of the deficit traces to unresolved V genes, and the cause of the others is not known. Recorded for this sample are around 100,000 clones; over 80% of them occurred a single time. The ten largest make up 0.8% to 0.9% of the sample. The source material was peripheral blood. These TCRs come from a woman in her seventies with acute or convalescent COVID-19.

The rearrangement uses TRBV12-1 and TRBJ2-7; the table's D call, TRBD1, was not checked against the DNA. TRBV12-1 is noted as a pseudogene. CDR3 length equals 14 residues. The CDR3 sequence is CASSSTGTANEQYF. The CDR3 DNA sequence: TGTGCCAGCAGCTCCACCGGGACAGCTAACGAGCAGTACTTC.

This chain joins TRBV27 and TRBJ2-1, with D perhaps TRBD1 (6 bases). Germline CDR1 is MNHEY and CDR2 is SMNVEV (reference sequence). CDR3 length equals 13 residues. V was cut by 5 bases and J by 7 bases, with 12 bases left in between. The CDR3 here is CASSMGTPNEQFF. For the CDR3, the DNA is TGTGCCAGCAGTATGGGGACACCGAATGAGCAGTTCTTC.

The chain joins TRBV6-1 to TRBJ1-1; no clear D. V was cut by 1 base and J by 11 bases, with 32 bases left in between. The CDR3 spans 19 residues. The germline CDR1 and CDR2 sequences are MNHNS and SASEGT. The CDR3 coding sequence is TGTGCCAGCAGTGAAGAGGGTTTTGGTGAGGGTATATGGAACATTATGGCTTTCTTT. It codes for CASSEEGFGEGIWNIMAFF.

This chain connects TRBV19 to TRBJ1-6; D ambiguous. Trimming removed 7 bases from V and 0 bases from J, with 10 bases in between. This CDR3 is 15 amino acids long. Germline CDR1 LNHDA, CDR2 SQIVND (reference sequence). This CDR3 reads CASKLGSSYNSPLHF. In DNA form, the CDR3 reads TGTGCCAGTAAGTTAGGGAGCTCCTATAATTCACCCCTCCACTTT.

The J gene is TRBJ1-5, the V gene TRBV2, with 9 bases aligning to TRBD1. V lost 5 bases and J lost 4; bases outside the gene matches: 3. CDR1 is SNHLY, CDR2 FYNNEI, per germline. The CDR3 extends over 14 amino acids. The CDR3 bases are TGTGCCAGCAGTCAGGGACAGGGTAATCAGCCCCAGCATTTT. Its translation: CASSQGQGNQPQHF.

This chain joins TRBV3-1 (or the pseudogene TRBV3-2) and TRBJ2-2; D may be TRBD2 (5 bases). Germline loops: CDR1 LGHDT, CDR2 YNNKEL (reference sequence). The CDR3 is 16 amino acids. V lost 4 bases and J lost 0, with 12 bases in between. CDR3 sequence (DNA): TGTGCCAGCAGCCCCGGGGTTGGAGCGAACACCGGGGAGCTGTTTTTT. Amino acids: CASSPGVGANTGELFF.

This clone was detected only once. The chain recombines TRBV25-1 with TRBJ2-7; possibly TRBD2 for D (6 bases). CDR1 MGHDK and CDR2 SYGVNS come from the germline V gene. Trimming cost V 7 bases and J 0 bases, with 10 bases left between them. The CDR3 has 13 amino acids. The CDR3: CASTSDYSYEQYF. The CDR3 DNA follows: TGTGCCAGCACCTCGGACTACTCCTACGAGCAGTACTTC.

In DNA form, the CDR3 reads TGTGCCGGAGACGAGGGCACCATATATTTT. It yields the protein CAGDEGTIYF. The rearrangement joins TRBV30 to TRBJ1-3; D not certain. Germline assignment: CDR1 GTSNPN and CDR2 SVGIG (reference sequence). Trimming shortened V by 8 bases and J by 9 bases, and 11 bases separated the two germline ends. The CDR3 spans 10 residues.

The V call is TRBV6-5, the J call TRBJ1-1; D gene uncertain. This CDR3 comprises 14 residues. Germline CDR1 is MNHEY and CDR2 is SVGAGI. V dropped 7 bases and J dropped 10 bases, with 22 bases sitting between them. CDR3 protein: CASTPDGLPRGAFF. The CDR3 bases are TGTGCCAGCACTCCGGATGGTCTTCCACGGGGAGCTTTCTTT.

CDR3 sequence: CASTEAGEKAYNEQFF. The CDR3 nucleotides read TGTGCCAGCACCGAAGCCGGGGAAAAGGCCTACAATGAGCAGTTCTTC. The chain links TRBV7-2 to TRBJ2-1, with D perhaps matching TRBD2 (5 bases). The CDR3 length is 16 residues. Germline V gene data show CDR1 as SGHTA and CDR2 as FQGNSA. Trimming left V 7 bases short and J 2 bases short, with 18 bases between.

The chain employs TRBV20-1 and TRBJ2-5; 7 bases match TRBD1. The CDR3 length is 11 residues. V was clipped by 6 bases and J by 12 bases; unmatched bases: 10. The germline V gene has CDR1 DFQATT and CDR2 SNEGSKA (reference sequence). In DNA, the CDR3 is TGCAGTGCCCCGTCCGGGACAGTCGAGTACTTC. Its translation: CSAPSGTVEYF.

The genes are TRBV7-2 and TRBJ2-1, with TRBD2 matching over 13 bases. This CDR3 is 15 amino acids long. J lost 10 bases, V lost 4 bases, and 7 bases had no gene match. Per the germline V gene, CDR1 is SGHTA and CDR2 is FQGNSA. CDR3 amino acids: CASSSLAGGPREQFF. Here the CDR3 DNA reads TGTGCCAGCAGCTCACTAGCGGGGGGGCCGCGGGAGCAGTTCTTC.

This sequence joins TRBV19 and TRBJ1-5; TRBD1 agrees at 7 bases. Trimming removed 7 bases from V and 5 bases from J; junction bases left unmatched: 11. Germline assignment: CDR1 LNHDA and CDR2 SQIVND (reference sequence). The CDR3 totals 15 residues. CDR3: CASNTQGVYYQPQHF. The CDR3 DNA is TGTGCCAGTAACACCCAGGGGGTGTATTATCAGCCCCAGCATTTT.

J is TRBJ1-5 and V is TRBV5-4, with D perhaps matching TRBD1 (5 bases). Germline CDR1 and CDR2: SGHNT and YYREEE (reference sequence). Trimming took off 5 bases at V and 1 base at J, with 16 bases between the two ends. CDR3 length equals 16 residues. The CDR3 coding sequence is TGTGCCAGCAGTCGTGCGGGGGGTATGAGCAATCAGCCCCAGCATTTT. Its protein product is CASSRAGGMSNQPQHF. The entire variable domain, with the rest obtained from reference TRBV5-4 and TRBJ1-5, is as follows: ETGVTQSPTHLIKTRGQQVTLRCSSQSGHNTVSWYQQALGQGPQFIFQYYREEENGRGNFPPRFSGLQFPNYSSELNVNALELDDSALYLCASSRAGGMSNQPQHFGDGTRLSIL.

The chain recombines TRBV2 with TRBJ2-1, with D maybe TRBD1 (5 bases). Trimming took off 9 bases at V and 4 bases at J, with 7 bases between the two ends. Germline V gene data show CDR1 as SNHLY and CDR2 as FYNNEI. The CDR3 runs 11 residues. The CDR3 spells CASTGYNEQFF. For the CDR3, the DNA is TGTGCCAGTACAGGTTACAATGAGCAGTTCTTC.

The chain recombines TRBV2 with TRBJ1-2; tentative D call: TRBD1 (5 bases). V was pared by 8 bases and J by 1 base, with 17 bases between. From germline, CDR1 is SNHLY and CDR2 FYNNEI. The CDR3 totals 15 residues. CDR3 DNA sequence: TGTGCCAGCCTACCAGGGACTTTTTTTAACTATGGCTACACCTTC. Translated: CASLPGTFFNYGYTF.

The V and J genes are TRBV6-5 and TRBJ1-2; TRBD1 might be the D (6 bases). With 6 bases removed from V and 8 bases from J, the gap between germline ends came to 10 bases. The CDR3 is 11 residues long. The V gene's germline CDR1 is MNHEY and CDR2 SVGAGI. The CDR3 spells CASSWGGGYTF. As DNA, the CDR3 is TGTGCCAGCAGCTGGGGGGGCGGCTACACCTTC.

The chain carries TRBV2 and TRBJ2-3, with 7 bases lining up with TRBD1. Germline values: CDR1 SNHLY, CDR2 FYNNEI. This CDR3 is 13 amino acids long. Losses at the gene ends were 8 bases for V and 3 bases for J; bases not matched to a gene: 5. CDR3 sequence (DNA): TGTGCCAGCCGGGACAGAAGAACAGATACGCAGTATTTT. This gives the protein CASRDRRTDTQYF.

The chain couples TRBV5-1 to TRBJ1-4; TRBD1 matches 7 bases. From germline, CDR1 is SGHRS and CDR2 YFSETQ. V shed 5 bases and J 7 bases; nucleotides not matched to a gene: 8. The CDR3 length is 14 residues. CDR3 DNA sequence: TGCGCCAGCAGGCTCGAGGGGGCGCGTGAAAAACTGTTTTTT. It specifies CASRLEGAREKLFF.